What follows are 10 T cell receptor beta chains derived from one specimen sequenced in a study of shared clonotypes between healthy human individuals. This table comes from immunoSEQ multiplex PCR, and its TCRdb copy is limited to in-frame clones, with some not included. The sample consists of some 2,000,000 clones, under 97% of them appearing once. Sequencing was done on a sample of naive CD4+ T cells sorted from blood. Subset described: CD45RA+ positively selected. The origin of the receptors is a man aged 18 to 30 in good health.

This clone turned up a few times. The V gene is TRBV29-1, the J gene TRBJ2-2; 8 bases line up with TRBD1. Germline V gene sequence: CDR1 SQVTM, CDR2 ANQGSEA. The J segment lost 1 base and the V segment lost 7 bases, leaving 5 bases of the junction unmatched. CDR3 length: 14 residues. This CDR3 reads CSGTDRGNTGELFF. The CDR3 DNA reads as TGCAGCGGGACCGACAGGGGGAACACCGGGGAGCTGTTTTTT.

A remark on this clone: Other DNA sequences in this specimen translate into the identical CDR3. The chain carries TRBV10-3 and TRBJ2-3; the D is unclear. In germline, CDR1 is ENHRY, CDR2 SYGVKD. This CDR3 is 12 amino acids long. V was clipped by 4 bases and J by 1 base, with 3 bases between them. The CDR3 nucleotides read TGTGCCATCAGTGCGGGCACAGATACGCAGTATTTT. Protein product: CAISAGTDTQYF.

This chain's CDR3 is CASRAGGEGNQPQHF. The CDR3 DNA reads as TGTGCCAGCAGGGCAGGGGGCGAAGGGAATCAGCCCCAGCATTTT. The genes are TRBV28 and TRBJ1-5; TRBD1 matches 8 bases. Germline V gene lookup returns CDR1 MDHEN and CDR2 SYDVKM. This CDR3 is built from 15 residues. V trimming: 6 bases; J trimming: 4 bases; junction bases outside the gene matches: 8.

The chain combines TRBV27 with TRBJ2-5, with D perhaps TRBD1 (5 bases). The CDR3 runs to 14 residues. Germline assignment: CDR1 MNHEY and CDR2 SMNVEV (reference sequence). The V gene lost 6 bases and the J gene lost 4 bases, with 15 bases spanning the gap. DNA of the CDR3: TGTGCCAGCAGCCTCCTGGGGCTGGGAGAGACCCAGTACTTC. Translation gives CASSLLGLGETQYF.

The chain employs TRBV5-6 and TRBJ1-2; D is ambiguous. The germline V gene encodes CDR1 SGHDT and CDR2 YYEEEE. Between the trimmed V and J ends, which lost 1 base and 3 bases, there was a span of 13 bases. CDR3 length: 15 amino acids. The CDR3 sequence: CASSLRLRPDYGYTF. The CDR3 bases are TGTGCCAGCAGCTTGAGGTTACGGCCTGACTATGGCTACACCTTC.

The chain recombines TRBV5-6 with TRBJ1-2; D call uncertain. Germline lookup yields CDR1 SGHDT and CDR2 YYEEEE. CDR3 size: 14 residues. V was trimmed by 0 bases and J by 5 bases, leaving 11 bases between them. The CDR3 here is CASSLGALLYGYTF. The CDR3 DNA reads TGTGCCAGCAGCTTGGGGGCACTCTTATATGGCTACACCTTC.

The chain has TRBV12-5 and TRBJ1-6; 7 bases align to TRBD1. With 1 base clipped from V and 7 bases from J, the junction kept 10 bases outside the gene matches. The CDR3 is 17 residues long. Germline V CDR1 and CDR2: LGHNT, FRNRAP. The CDR3 loop is CASGLASGGSSNSPLHF. In DNA, the CDR3 is TGTGCTAGTGGTTTGGCTTCAGGGGGATCGTCCAATTCACCCCTCCACTTT.

CDR3 residues: CATSRGLPRANEQFF. The CDR3 nucleotides read TGTGCCACCAGCAGAGGGCTACCGAGGGCCAATGAGCAGTTCTTC. The chain is built from TRBV15 and TRBJ2-1; D perhaps matches TRBD2 (5 bases). The CDR3 loop spans 15 amino acids. Germline values: CDR1 LNHNV, CDR2 YYDKDF (reference sequence). The V and J ends lost 1 base and 6 bases respectively, with 13 bases between them.

This rearrangement joins TRBV19 to TRBJ2-2, with 9 bases lining up with TRBD2. After removal of 3 bases from V and 6 bases from J, the junction contained 2 bases not matched to a gene. CDR3 length: 14 residues. The germline CDR1 and CDR2 sequences are LNHDA and SQIVND (reference sequence). CDR3 nucleotides: TGTGCCAGTAGTATGCGGGAGGGATCCGGGGAGCTGTTTTTT. Protein: CASSMREGSGELFF.

This clone was observed a handful of times. V gene TRBV30 combines with J gene TRBJ1-1, with a tentative D call TRBD1 (5 bases). The V gene lost 1 base and the J gene lost 11 bases, with 14 bases spanning the gap. The CDR3 contains 12 residues. Germline lookup yields CDR1 GTSNPN and CDR2 SVGIG (reference sequence). The CDR3 sequence is CAWSARTSQAFF. The CDR3 region has the DNA TGTGCCTGGAGTGCGAGGACAAGTCAGGCTTTCTTT.